This T cell receptor (beta chain) was obtained from a study of cytomegalovirus exposure and HLA in healthy donors. Study background: Genotyping showed roughly 81% of fewer than 500 donors falling in the Caucasian-associated ancestry cluster. Findings and caveats of the study: Rates of TCR association differed by HLA locus in a later analysis, with DRB1 highest and HLA-C lowest.

PCR involved 60 Vbeta and 13 Jbeta primers. As processed by the authors: Some 11 million of the roughly 80 million unique TCR beta chains counted in a later analysis were shared. Sequencing was performed with immunoSEQ multiplex PCR; in TCRdb, only in-frame clones are kept and a portion is missing. D and trimming were read from the DNA, whereas the V and J calls and clone size are those reported in that table. This table holds 200,000 to 250,000 clones. This CDR3 comprises 17 residues. Germline values: CDR1 SGHTA, CDR2 FQGNSA. V was clipped by 0 bases and J by 4 bases; unmatched bases: 6. Regarding this clone: As yet, its antigen is unknown.

The sequenced sample consisted of PBMCs. The sequence came from a woman in her twenties or thirties in good health and CMV-seropositive. The chain has TRBV7-2 and TRBJ2-2; 9 bases line up with TRBD1. The CDR3 DNA sequence: TGTGCCAGCAGCTTAGCCGGACAGGGGTTTGCCACCGGGGAGCTGTTTTTT. It yields the protein CASSLAGQGFATGELFF.